This entry features one T cell receptor beta chain sequence. This entry belongs to a study of cytotoxic CD8 clonotypes in ibrutinib-treated CLL. Study details: Included were 11 relapsed/refractory and approximately 15 treatment-naive patients, of whom roughly 17 were IGHV unmutated. Response specimens were obtained following a median treatment duration of around 12 months, with a range of 6 to 36.

Trimming at V came to 5 bases and at J to 8 bases, leaving 9 bases not matched to a gene. Germline V CDR1 and CDR2: LNHDA, SQIVND (reference sequence). The CDR3 runs 15 residues. Sequenced by immunoSEQ multiplex PCR; TCRdb stores in-frame clones only, minus some. This sample yields 120,000 to 150,000 clones, of which less than 95% are seen a single time; more than 10% belongs to the top ten. V gene TRBV19 combines with J gene TRBJ2-2; TRBD1 agrees at 9 bases. The material sequenced was PBMCs, taken after 12 months of ibrutinib treatment. This clonotype originated in a human donor with chronic lymphocytic leukemia. The CDR3 sequence is CASSGAQGATGELFF. As DNA, the CDR3 is TGTGCCAGTAGTGGGGCACAGGGGGCAACGGGGGAGCTGTTTTTT.